These 26 T cell receptor beta chains share one sample of origin, sequenced in a study of CD8 T cells in Susac syndrome. cDNA came from roughly 0.53 to 1 ug RNA primed by random hexamers. TCRdb reprocessed the immunoSEQ multiplex PCR reads via MiXCR and lists one record per CDR3 protein. The sample yields approximately 210,000 distinct CDR3 sequences, roughly 96% seen once. Sequenced sample: CD4+ T cells from PBMCs. The origin of the receptors is a human donor with multiple sclerosis.

This chain joins TRBV24-1 and TRBJ2-3, with 9 nucleotides matching TRBD1. Per germline, CDR1 KGHDR and CDR2 SFDVKD. The length of the CDR3 is 16 residues. The V gene end was trimmed by 4 bases and the J gene end by 4 bases; junction bases not matched to a gene: 8. The CDR3 DNA is TGTGCCACCAGTGACTTACAGGGGGCGAGCGCAGATACGCAGTATTTT. It is translated as CATSDLQGASADTQYF.

The J gene is TRBJ1-4, the V gene TRBV3-1, with D possibly matching TRBD1 (6 bases). CDR1 and CDR2 from the germline V gene are LGHDT and YNNKEL (reference sequence). This CDR3 is 14 amino acids long. The V and J ends lost 3 bases and 4 bases respectively, with 9 bases between them. The CDR3 bases are TGTGCCAGCAGCCATCTACAGGGTAATGAAAAACTGTTTTTT. It encodes CASSHLQGNEKLFF.

The rearrangement links TRBV10-2 to TRBJ2-3; 7 bases match TRBD2. Germline assignment: CDR1 WSHSY and CDR2 SAAADI. This CDR3 region has 13 residues. V shed 6 bases, J shed 5 bases, and the junction held 5 bases outside the gene matches. The CDR3 loop reads CASREGGGDTQYF. CDR3 sequence (DNA): TGCGCCAGCAGAGAGGGCGGGGGAGATACGCAGTATTTT.

The rearrangement uses TRBV6-6 and TRBJ2-7, with D unresolved. Trimming stripped 7 bases from V and 3 bases from J, with 16 bases between. This CDR3 is built from 14 residues. Germline V gene sequence: CDR1 MNHNY, CDR2 SVGAGI (reference sequence). This chain's CDR3 is CASTLVGRIYEQYF. The CDR3 DNA reads TGTGCCAGCACTCTAGTAGGACGAATCTACGAGCAGTACTTC.

The chain uses TRBV20-1 and TRBJ2-5; 10 bases match TRBD2. Germline lookup yields CDR1 DFQATT and CDR2 SNEGSKA (reference sequence). V dropped 6 bases and J dropped 4; count of bases not matched to a gene: 11. CDR3 length: 15 amino acids. CDR3 in amino acids: CSAQPLAGDSETQYF. In DNA form, the CDR3 reads TGCAGTGCCCAACCCCTAGCGGGGGATTCAGAGACCCAGTACTTC.

The chain couples TRBV4-1 to TRBJ2-7; D gene unclear. The germline V and J ends were trimmed by 1 base and 6 bases, with 10 bases remaining between them. This CDR3 spans 13 amino acids. Looked up from germline, CDR1 is MGHRA and CDR2 is YSYEKL. CDR3 amino acids: CASSQVIQLEQYF. CDR3 nucleotide sequence: TGCGCCAGCAGCCAAGTCATCCAGCTCGAGCAGTACTTC.

The chain combines TRBV29-1 with TRBJ2-1; TRBD2 matches at 10 bases. This CDR3 is built from 14 residues. CDR1 is SQVTM, CDR2 ANQGSEA, per germline. In DNA, the CDR3 is TGCAGTGTAGCGGGAGGTGTGGTTTACAATGAGCAGTTCTTC. It translates to CSVAGGVVYNEQFF.

This sequence joins TRBV9 and TRBJ2-3; the D is unclear. The CDR3 has 15 amino acids. CDR1 SGDLS and CDR2 YYNGEE come from the germline V gene. Trimming shortened V by 1 base and J by 2 bases, and 11 bases separated the two germline ends. The CDR3 DNA follows: TGTGCCAGCAGCGTAACCGACGGGCCCACAGATACGCAGTATTTT. It specifies CASSVTDGPTDTQYF.

This sequence joins TRBV18 and TRBJ1-2; a possible D gene is TRBD1 (5 bases). CDR1 is KGHSH and CDR2 is LQKENI in the germline V gene. V was clipped by 2 bases and J by 7 bases, with 14 bases between them. This CDR3 is built from 14 residues. CDR3 nucleotides: TGTGCCAGCTCACCAAAACCCCAGGGCGGTGGCTACACCTTC. Translated: CASSPKPQGGGYTF.

This chain links TRBV3-1 with TRBJ2-5, with 7 nucleotides matching TRBD2. This CDR3 has 16 residues. Trimming removed 1 base from V and 5 bases from J; junction bases left unmatched: 10. From germline, CDR1 is LGHDT and CDR2 YNNKEL (reference sequence). CDR3 protein: CASSQGGGGSSETQYF. CDR3 nucleotides: TGTGCCAGCAGCCAAGGTGGTGGCGGGAGCTCGGAGACCCAGTACTTC.

This clonotype was counted between two and nine times. The chain has TRBV3-1 and TRBJ2-7; D is undetermined. Trimming shortened V by 3 bases and J by 2 bases, and 5 bases separated the two germline ends. This CDR3 has 12 amino acids. Germline loops: CDR1 LGHDT, CDR2 YNNKEL (reference sequence). The CDR3 nucleotides read TGTGCCAGCAGCCAGGGTCCCTACGAGCAGTACTTC. It translates to CASSQGPYEQYF.

This chain uses TRBV9 with TRBJ2-5; D is ambiguous. This CDR3 contains 15 residues. V lost 1 base and J lost 1, with 11 bases in between. The V gene's germline CDR1 is SGDLS and CDR2 YYNGEE. The CDR3 DNA is TGTGCCAGCAGCGTATCTAGAGGTTTCCAAGAGACCCAGTACTTC. Translating gives CASSVSRGFQETQYF.

In this sample, this clonotype turned up a few times. The rearrangement joins TRBV6-6 to TRBJ2-7; D uncertain. Trimming shortened V by 6 bases and J by 4 bases, and 10 bases separated the two germline ends. Germline CDR1 MNHNY, CDR2 SVGAGI (reference sequence). The CDR3 runs 12 residues. This CDR3 is CASSPGVYEQYF. The CDR3 DNA reads TGTGCCAGCAGCCCCGGAGTATACGAGCAGTACTTC.

This clonotype was counted a few times. CDR3: CASSFRSSGNTIYF. In DNA, the CDR3 is TGTGCCAGCAGTTTTCGCTCCTCTGGAAACACCATATATTTT. The rearrangement links TRBV28 to TRBJ1-3; D is undetermined. Looked up from germline, CDR1 is MDHEN and CDR2 is SYDVKM. The length of the CDR3 is 14 residues. Between the trimmed V and J ends, which lost 3 bases and 0 bases, there was a span of 6 bases.

The sample holds one count of this clonotype. The chain couples TRBV29-1 to TRBJ2-2; D gene unclear. Germline V CDR1 and CDR2: SQVTM, ANQGSEA. The CDR3 totals 13 residues. The germline V and J ends were trimmed by 4 bases and 0 bases, with 6 bases remaining between them. CDR3 residues: CSVGHPNTGELFF. CDR3 coding DNA: TGCAGCGTTGGACACCCGAACACCGGGGAGCTGTTTTTT.

The chain uses TRBV15 and TRBJ2-7; TRBD1 or TRBD2 may be the D gene (5 bases each). Germline lookup yields CDR1 LNHNV and CDR2 YYDKDF (reference sequence). V was trimmed by 4 bases and J by 4 bases, leaving 17 bases between them. The CDR3 consists of 15 residues. The CDR3 region has the DNA TGTGCCACCAGCAAGGGACGGCCGAGGGCGTACGAGCAGTACTTC. This encodes CATSKGRPRAYEQYF.

The V and J genes are TRBV20-1 and TRBJ2-7, with 9 bases fitting TRBD1. This CDR3 contains 15 residues. With 6 bases clipped from V and 5 bases from J, the junction kept 14 bases outside the gene matches. The V gene's germline CDR1 is DFQATT and CDR2 SNEGSKA (reference sequence). The CDR3 DNA follows: TGCAGTGCGAGTGAGAACAGGGGGCGCCGGAACGAGCAGTACTTC. Translation gives CSASENRGRRNEQYF.

V is TRBV29-1 and J is TRBJ2-7, with D possibly being TRBD1 or TRBD2 (5 bases each). Trimming left V 5 bases short and J 3 bases short, with 14 bases between. Looked up from germline, CDR1 is SQVTM and CDR2 is ANQGSEA. CDR3 length equals 13 residues. CDR3 sequence (DNA): TGCAGCGTTCCCGGGACCAACCTCTACGAGCAGTACTTC. Translating it yields CSVPGTNLYEQYF.

This sequence joins TRBV6-6 and TRBJ1-6, with a tentative D call TRBD1 (6 bases). Germline V gene lookup returns CDR1 MNHNY and CDR2 SVGAGI (reference sequence). The length of the CDR3 is 14 residues. The V end was cut by 6 bases, the J end by 7 bases, with 13 bases between. The DNA of the CDR3 is TGTGCCAGCAGCTCAACAGGGAACAATTCACCCCTCCACTTT. It specifies CASSSTGNNSPLHF.

The chain has TRBV29-1 and TRBJ2-5; D is ambiguous. The CDR3 runs to 11 residues. The ends were cut back, 4 bases at V and 3 bases at J, with 6 bases in the middle. Germline loops: CDR1 SQVTM, CDR2 ANQGSEA. CDR3 DNA sequence: TGCAGCGTTGGACGGAAAGAGACCCAGTACTTC. This encodes CSVGRKETQYF.

This chain links TRBV5-1 with TRBJ1-2; D gene ambiguous. Per the germline V gene, CDR1 is SGHRS and CDR2 is YFSETQ. The CDR3 loop spans 14 amino acids. V gave up 3 bases and J gave up 3 bases, with 12 bases separating them. The CDR3 region is CASSSGPADYGYTF. The DNA for the CDR3 is TGCGCCAGCAGCTCGGGTCCTGCGGACTATGGCTACACCTTC.

This clonotype came up once. CDR3 sequence (DNA): TGCAGCGTTGTGGTGGCGGGGACTCCCAATCAGCCCCAGCATTTT. This encodes CSVVVAGTPNQPQHF. The chain carries TRBV29-1 and TRBJ1-5; D perhaps matches TRBD1 (5 bases). Per the germline V gene, CDR1 is SQVTM and CDR2 is ANQGSEA. The germline V and J ends were trimmed by 4 bases and 3 bases, with 16 bases remaining between them. CDR3 length equals 15 residues.

The rearrangement links TRBV29-1 to TRBJ2-7, with a weak D call TRBD2 (7 bases). V was shortened by 0 bases and J by 4 bases, with 16 bases between the two germline ends. The CDR3 is 15 residues long. Per the germline V gene, CDR1 is SQVTM and CDR2 is ANQGSEA. CDR3 in DNA: TGCAGCGTTGAAGATCGGGCGGGGGCGAAATACGAGCAGTACTTC. Encoded protein: CSVEDRAGAKYEQYF.

The chain joins TRBV2 to TRBJ1-4, with 11 bases aligning to TRBD1. Germline V gene sequence: CDR1 SNHLY, CDR2 FYNNEI. V shed 5 bases, J shed 5 bases, and the junction held 1 base outside the gene matches. CDR3 length: 14 amino acids. This CDR3 is CASSRDRGNEKLFF. The CDR3 DNA follows: TGTGCCAGCAGTCGGGACAGGGGGAATGAAAAACTGTTTTTT.

The table lists this clonotype with a count of one. This chain connects TRBV11-2 to TRBJ2-3, with unresolved D. CDR1 and CDR2 (germline): SGHAT, FQNNGV. This CDR3 contains 12 residues. Trimming took 5 bases from V and 5 from J, leaving 8 bases between them. CDR3 nucleotides: TGTGCCAGCAGCCAGGAAGGAGATACGCAGTATTTT. It translates to CASSQEGDTQYF.

This clonotype has a single count. The V call is TRBV2, the J call TRBJ1-1; D is unresolved. The CDR3 is 12 amino acids. Trimming took off 3 bases at V and 7 bases at J, with 9 bases between the two ends. CDR1 is SNHLY and CDR2 is FYNNEI in the germline V gene. The CDR3 nucleotides read TGTGCCAGCAGTGAGGGGAACGTTGAAGCTTTCTTT. It yields the protein CASSEGNVEAFF.